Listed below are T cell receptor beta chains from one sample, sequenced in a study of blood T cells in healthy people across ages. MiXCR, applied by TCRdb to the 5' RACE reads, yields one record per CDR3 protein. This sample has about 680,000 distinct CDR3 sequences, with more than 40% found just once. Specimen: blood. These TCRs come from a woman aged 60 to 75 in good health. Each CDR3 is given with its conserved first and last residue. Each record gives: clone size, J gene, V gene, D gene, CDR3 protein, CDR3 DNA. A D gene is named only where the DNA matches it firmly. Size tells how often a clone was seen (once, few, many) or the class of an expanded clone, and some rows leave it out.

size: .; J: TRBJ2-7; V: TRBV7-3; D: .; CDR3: CASSLMAAAEQYF; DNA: TGTGCCAGCAGCTTAATGGCGGCAGCCGAGCAGTACTTC
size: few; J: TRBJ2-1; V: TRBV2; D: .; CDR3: CASSALNEQFF; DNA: TGTGCCAGCAGTGCACTTAATGAGCAGTTCTTC
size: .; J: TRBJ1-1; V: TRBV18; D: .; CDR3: CASREVENTEAFF; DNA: TGTGCCAGCCGAGAGGTGGAGAACACTGAAGCTTTCTTT
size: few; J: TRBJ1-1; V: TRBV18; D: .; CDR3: CASSPPGTEAFF; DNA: TGTGCCAGCTCACCACCCGGGACTGAAGCTTTCTTT
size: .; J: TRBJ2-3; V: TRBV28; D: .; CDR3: CASSLLTDAQYF; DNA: TGTGCCAGCAGTTTACTCACAGATGCGCAGTATTTT
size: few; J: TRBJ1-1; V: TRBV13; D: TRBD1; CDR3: CASSLIRQGAWKAFF; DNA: TGTGCCAGCAGCTTAATTAGACAGGGGGCTTGGAAAGCTTTCTTT
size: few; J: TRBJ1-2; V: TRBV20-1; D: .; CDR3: CSARVARDYGYTF; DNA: TGCAGTGCTAGAGTGGCCAGGGACTATGGCTACACCTTC
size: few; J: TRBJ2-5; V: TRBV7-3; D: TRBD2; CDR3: CASSIGTSGSKTQYF; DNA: TGTGCCAGCAGCATTGGGACTAGCGGGAGTAAGACCCAGTACTTC
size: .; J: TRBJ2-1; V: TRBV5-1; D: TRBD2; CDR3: CASSLGLAGYYNEQFF; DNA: TGCGCCAGCAGCCTGGGACTAGCGGGGTACTACAATGAGCAGTTCTTC
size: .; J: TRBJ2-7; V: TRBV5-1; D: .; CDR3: CASSFGVRYEQYF; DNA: TGCGCCAGCAGCTTCGGCGTACGCTACGAGCAGTACTTC
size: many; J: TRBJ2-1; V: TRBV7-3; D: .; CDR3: CASSPTGNEQFF; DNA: TGTGCCAGCAGCCCGACAGGTAATGAGCAGTTCTTC
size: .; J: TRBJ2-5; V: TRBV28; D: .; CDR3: CASSLYPGGETQYF; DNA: TGTGCCAGCAGTTTATATCCCGGGGGAGAGACCCAGTACTTC
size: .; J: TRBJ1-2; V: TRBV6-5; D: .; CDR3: CASSYPGWYGYTF; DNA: TGTGCCAGCAGTTACCCAGGCTGGTATGGCTACACCTTC
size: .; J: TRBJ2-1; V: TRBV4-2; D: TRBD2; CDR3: CASSQTGLAGVNEQFF; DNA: TGTGCCAGCAGCCAGACGGGACTAGCGGGAGTCAATGAGCAGTTCTTC
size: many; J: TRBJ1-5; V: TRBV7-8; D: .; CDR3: CASSLATVNGPQHF; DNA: TGTGCCAGCAGCTTAGCGACAGTCAATGGGCCCCAGCATTTT
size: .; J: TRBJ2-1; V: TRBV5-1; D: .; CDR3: CASSLDTRNNEQFF; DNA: TGCGCCAGCAGCTTGGACACCCGGAACAATGAGCAGTTCTTC
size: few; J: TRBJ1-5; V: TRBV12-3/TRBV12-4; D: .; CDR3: CASSFSQGHQPQHF; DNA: TGTGCCAGCAGTTTTTCACAGGGCCATCAGCCCCAGCATTTT
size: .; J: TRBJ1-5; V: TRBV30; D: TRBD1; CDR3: CAWSEGQGNQPQHF; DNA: TGTGCCTGGAGCGAGGGACAGGGCAACCAGCCCCAGCATTTT
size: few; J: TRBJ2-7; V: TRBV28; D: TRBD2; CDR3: CASSFLAGVTYEQYF; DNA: TGTGCCAGCAGTTTCCTTGCGGGAGTGACCTACGAGCAGTACTTC
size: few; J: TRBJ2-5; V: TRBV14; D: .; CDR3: CASSRSLTETQYF; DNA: TGTGCCAGCAGCCGGTCTCTGACGGAGACCCAGTACTTC
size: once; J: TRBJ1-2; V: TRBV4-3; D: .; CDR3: CASSQDVHGETGGYTF; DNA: TGCGCCAGCAGCCAAGATGTCCACGGAGAAACGGGAGGCTACACCTTC
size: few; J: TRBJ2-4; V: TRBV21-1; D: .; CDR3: CASGRQGQGGNIQYF; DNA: TGTGCCAGCGGCCGACAGGGCCAAGGGGGAAACATTCAGTACTTC
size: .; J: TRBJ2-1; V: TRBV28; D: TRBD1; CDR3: CASSWTGGRHVQFF; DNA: TGTGCCAGCAGTTGGACAGGGGGCCGCCATGTGCAGTTCTTC
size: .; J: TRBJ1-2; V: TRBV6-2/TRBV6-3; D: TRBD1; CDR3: CASSPSPGQEIYGYTF; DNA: TGTGCCAGCAGTCCGTCACCGGGACAGGAGATCTATGGCTACACCTTC
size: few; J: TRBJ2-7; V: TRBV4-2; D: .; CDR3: CASSQSTGGYEQYF; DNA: TGTGCCAGCAGCCAAAGTACTGGGGGCTACGAGCAGTACTTC
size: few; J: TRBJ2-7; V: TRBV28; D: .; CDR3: CASSNRGGGEQYF; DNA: TGTGCCAGCAGCAACAGGGGAGGAGGCGAGCAGTACTTC
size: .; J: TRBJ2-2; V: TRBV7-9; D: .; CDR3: CASSPTRGVWSGELFF; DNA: TGTGCCAGCAGCCCCACGAGGGGGGTTTGGTCCGGGGAGCTGTTTTTT
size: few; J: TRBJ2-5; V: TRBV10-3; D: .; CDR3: CAISESYSQETQYF; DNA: TGTGCCATCAGTGAGTCTTACAGCCAAGAGACCCAGTACTTC
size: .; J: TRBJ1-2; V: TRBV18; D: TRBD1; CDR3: CASSPPAEVTGGFNYGYTF; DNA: TGTGCCAGCTCACCACCAGCGGAGGTGACAGGGGGATTTAACTATGGCTACACCTTC
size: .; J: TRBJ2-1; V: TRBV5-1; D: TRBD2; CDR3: CASSRKGTSGRVPPYNEQFF; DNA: TGCGCCAGCAGCCGAAAAGGGACTAGCGGGAGAGTGCCGCCCTACAATGAGCAGTTCTTC
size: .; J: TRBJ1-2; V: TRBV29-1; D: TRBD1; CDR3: CSVWDSERPGYTF; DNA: TGCAGCGTGTGGGACAGTGAACGGCCTGGCTACACCTTC
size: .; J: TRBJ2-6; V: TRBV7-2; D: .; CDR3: CASSLSPGVIKPGANVLTF; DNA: TGTGCCAGCAGCTTGTCCCCGGGAGTGATAAAACCTGGGGCCAACGTCCTGACTTTC
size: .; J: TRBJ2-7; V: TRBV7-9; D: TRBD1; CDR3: CASSTTWTGQAEQYF; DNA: TGTGCCAGCAGCACCACCTGGACAGGGCAAGCGGAGCAGTACTTC
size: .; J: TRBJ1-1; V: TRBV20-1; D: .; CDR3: CSAPDDSRGTEAFF; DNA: TGCAGTGCTCCGGACGACTCTCGTGGCACTGAAGCTTTCTTT
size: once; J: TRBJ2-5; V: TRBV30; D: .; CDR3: CAGSRAQPPPETQYF; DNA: TGTGCCGGGAGTAGGGCACAGCCACCTCCCGAGACCCAGTACTTC
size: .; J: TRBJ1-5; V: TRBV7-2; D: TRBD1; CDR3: CASSPSGGSNQPQHF; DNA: TGTGCCAGCAGCCCTTCAGGGGGCAGCAATCAGCCCCAGCATTTT
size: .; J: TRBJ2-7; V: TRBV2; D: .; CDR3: CASSETSTTIHGQYF; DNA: TGTGCCAGCAGTGAAACGTCCACGACGATCCACGGGCAGTACTTC
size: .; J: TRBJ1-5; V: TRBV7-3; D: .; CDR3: CASSLTSGIGQPQHF; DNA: TGTGCCAGCAGCTTAACATCGGGTATTGGCCAGCCCCAGCATTTT
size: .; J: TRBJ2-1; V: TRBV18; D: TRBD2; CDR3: CASSMGLAGVNEQFF; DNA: TGTGCCAGCTCAATGGGACTAGCGGGAGTCAATGAGCAGTTCTTC
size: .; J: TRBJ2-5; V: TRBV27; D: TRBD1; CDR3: CASSLFGTGGETQYF; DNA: TGTGCCAGCAGTTTATTCGGGACAGGAGGCGAGACCCAGTACTTC
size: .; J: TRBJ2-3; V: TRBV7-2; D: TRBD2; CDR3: CASSDGLAGGTDTQYF; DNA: TGTGCCAGCAGCGACGGACTAGCGGGGGGCACAGATACGCAGTATTTT
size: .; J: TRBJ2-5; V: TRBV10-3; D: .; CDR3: CAISEAYKETQYF; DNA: TGTGCCATCAGTGAGGCCTATAAAGAGACCCAGTACTTC
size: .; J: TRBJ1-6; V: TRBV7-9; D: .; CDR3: CASSLEHRPGSPLHF; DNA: TGTGCCAGCAGCTTAGAGCACAGGCCGGGTTCACCCCTCCACTTT
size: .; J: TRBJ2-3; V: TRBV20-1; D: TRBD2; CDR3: CSAATSGAGPDTQYF; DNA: TGCAGTGCGGCGACTAGCGGGGCAGGACCAGATACGCAGTATTTT
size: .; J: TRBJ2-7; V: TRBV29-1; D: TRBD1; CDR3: CSVGDRVTYEQYF; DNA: TGCAGCGTTGGGGACAGGGTCACCTACGAGCAGTACTTC
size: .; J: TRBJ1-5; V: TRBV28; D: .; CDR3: CASSLGTGSDQPQHF; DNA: TGTGCCAGCAGTTTGGGCACAGGGAGTGATCAGCCCCAGCATTTT
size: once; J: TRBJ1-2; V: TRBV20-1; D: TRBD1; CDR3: CSARSDRGPVGGYTF; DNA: TGCAGTGCTAGGAGCGACAGGGGGCCGGTCGGTGGCTACACCTTC
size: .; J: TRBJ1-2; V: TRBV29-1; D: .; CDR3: CSVRALTGPNYGYTF; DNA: TGCAGCGTCCGGGCATTGACAGGACCTAACTATGGCTACACCTTC
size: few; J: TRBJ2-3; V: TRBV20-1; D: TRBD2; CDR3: CSATYELGLARDTQYF; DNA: TGCAGTGCTACCTACGAGCTGGGACTAGCAAGAGATACGCAGTATTTT
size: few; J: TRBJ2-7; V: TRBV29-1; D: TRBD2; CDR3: CSVDAGGPYEQYF; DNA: TGCAGCGTTGACGCGGGAGGGCCGTACGAGCAGTACTTC
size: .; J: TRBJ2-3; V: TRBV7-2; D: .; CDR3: CASSLVLGSRTDTQYF; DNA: TGTGCCAGCAGCTTAGTATTGGGGTCACGGACAGATACGCAGTATTTT
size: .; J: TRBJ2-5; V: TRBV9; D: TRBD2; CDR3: CASSVAPLGASGSETQYF; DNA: TGTGCCAGCAGCGTAGCTCCTCTGGGGGCTAGCGGGAGTGAGACCCAGTACTTC
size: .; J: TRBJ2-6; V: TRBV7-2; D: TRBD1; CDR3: CASSFRGNQGFGANVLTF; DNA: TGTGCCAGCAGCTTCAGGGGGAACCAGGGGTTTGGGGCCAACGTCCTGACTTTC
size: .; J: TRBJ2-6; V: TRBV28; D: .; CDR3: CASSFPRGQRSGSGANVLTF; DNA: TGTGCCAGCAGTTTCCCCAGGGGACAACGGAGCGGGTCTGGGGCCAACGTCCTGACTTTC